This T cell receptor (beta chain) was profiled in a study of beta chain features in type 1 diabetes. Study findings and constraints: It was possible that PCR favored shorter templates, equally so in patients and controls. TCRB CDR3s were moderately but significantly shorter in Type 1 diabetes patients in all four CD4+ subsets.

Of the isolated RNA, all was reverse transcribed, and so the sequenced material was expressed TCRB transcripts. The table came from immunoSEQ multiplex PCR; TCRdb's copy has only in-frame clones and leaves some out. The data show about 360,000 clones, roughly 12% seen once. As concerns this clone: Its specificity is unknown.

Sample: naive CD4+ T cells from blood. The receptor was isolated from a young woman with type 1 diabetes.

CDR3 protein: CASSLAGGTGSRSYEQYF. CDR3 in DNA: TGTGCCAGCAGCTTGGCGGGCGGGACCGGGAGTCGGTCCTACGAGCAGTACTTC. The chain couples TRBV5-4 to TRBJ2-7; D is perhaps TRBD2 (6 bases). CDR1 is SGHNT and CDR2 is YYREEE in the germline V gene (reference sequence). Trimming pared 0 bases from V and 1 base from J, leaving 20 bases between. The CDR3 is 18 residues long.